This TCR beta chain was identified during a study of T-cell reconstitution after alpha-beta-depleted transplantation in children. This clonotype was detected only a few times. Looked up from germline, CDR1 is MNHEY and CDR2 is SVGEGT. This CDR3 is 14 amino acids long. V was trimmed by 0 bases and J by 3 bases, leaving 8 bases between them. A library of TCRbeta sequences, prepared with unique molecular identifiers, was generated. TCRdb analysed the PCR reads with MiXCR anew, one entry per CDR3 protein. The sample yields 490,000 or so distinct CDR3 sequences, roughly a tenth seen once. The sequence was obtained from a child aged 2-9 years with inherited bone marrow failure, due to receive a stem cell transplant. V is TRBV6-2 or TRBV6-3 and J is TRBJ1-1, with D possibly TRBD1 on 5 matching bases. The sequencing used PBMCs, collected before TCRalphabeta/CD19-depleted stem cell transplant. CDR3 sequence: CASSYSTGDTEAFF. CDR3 DNA: TGTGCCAGCAGTTACTCGACGGGGGACACTGAAGCTTTCTTT.